The 20 T cell receptor beta chains below all came from one sample that was sequenced in a study of control samples from healthy donors and cancer patients. The assay was immunoSEQ multiplex PCR, and TCRdb's table has in-frame clones only and misses some. The sample contains roughly 70,000 clones, about 95% of which appear only once. The sequencing sample was made of blood. These TCRs come from a woman in her twenties or thirties in good health.

The rearrangement links TRBV29-1 to TRBJ1-1; 8 nucleotides line up with TRBD1. Germline-derived CDR1 and CDR2 are SQVTM and ANQGSEA. Trimming at V came to 0 bases and at J to 1 base, leaving 1 base not matched to a gene. CDR3 size: 14 residues. The CDR3 reads CSVEEGQGNTEAFF. As DNA, the CDR3 is TGCAGCGTTGAAGAAGGACAGGGGAACACTGAAGCTTTCTTT. Supplemented by reference TRBV29-1 and TRBJ1-1, the full variable domain reads SAVISQKPSRDICQRGTSLTIQCQVDSQVTMMFWYRQQPGQSLTLIATANQGSEATYESGFVIDKFPISRPNLTFSTLTVSNMSPEDSSIYLCSVEEGQGNTEAFFGQGTRLTVV.

This clone is a singleton in its sample. The V gene is TRBV19, the J gene TRBJ2-3, with 9 positions matching TRBD1. The CDR3 sequence is 14 residues long. V lost 7 bases, J lost 5 bases, and 7 bases stayed unmatched. The germline V gene has CDR1 LNHDA and CDR2 SQIVND (reference sequence). CDR3 nucleotide sequence: TGTGCCAGTACCCCGACAGGGGGGATAGATACGCAGTATTTT. This codes for CASTPTGGIDTQYF.

The V call is TRBV7-9, the J call TRBJ2-7; 7 positions agree with TRBD1. This CDR3 spans 15 amino acids. Germline CDR1 reads SEHNR; CDR2 reads FQNEAQ (reference sequence). V trimming: 0 bases; J trimming: 2 bases; junction bases outside the gene matches: 4. The CDR3 is CASSLAGDRPYEQYF. The CDR3 bases are TGTGCCAGCAGCTTAGCGGGGGACAGACCCTACGAGCAGTACTTC.

The chain carries TRBV2 and TRBJ1-5; D is unresolved. Germline values: CDR1 SNHLY, CDR2 FYNNEI. Trimming took off 1 base at V and 0 bases at J, with 4 bases between the two ends. This CDR3 contains 14 residues. The CDR3 loop reads CASSEVNSNQPQHF. The DNA of the CDR3 is TGTGCCAGCAGTGAAGTGAATAGCAATCAGCCCCAGCATTTT. Drawing the rest from reference TRBV2 and TRBJ1-5, the complete variable domain is EPEVTQTPSHQVTQMGQEVILRCVPISNHLYFYWYRQILGQKVEFLVSFYNNEISEKSEIFDDQFSVERPDGSNFTLKIRSTKLEDSAMYFCASSEVNSNQPQHFGDGTRLSIL.

The chain combines TRBV6-5 with TRBJ2-1; a weak D match, TRBD1 (5 bases). This CDR3 comprises 13 residues. In germline, CDR1 is MNHEY, CDR2 SVGAGI. V was shortened by 0 bases and J by 7 bases, with 7 bases between the two germline ends. This CDR3 is CASSYSGVNEQFF. The DNA for the CDR3 is TGTGCCAGCAGTTACTCAGGGGTAAATGAGCAGTTCTTC.

V usage is TRBV4-1 and J usage is TRBJ1-3; no definite D call. The CDR3 has 14 residues. CDR1 is MGHRA and CDR2 is YSYEKL in the germline V gene. Between the trimmed V and J ends, which lost 1 base and 0 bases, there was a span of 4 bases. CDR3 region: CASSQASSGNTIYF. CDR3 nucleotides: TGCGCCAGCAGCCAAGCTAGCTCTGGAAACACCATATATTTT.

This chain uses TRBV13 with TRBJ2-7, with 9 bases matching TRBD1. CDR1 and CDR2 (germline): PRHDT, FYEKMQ (reference sequence). The V and J ends lost 6 bases and 2 bases, in that order; junction bases with no gene match: 5. The length of the CDR3 is 14 residues. CDR3 nucleotide sequence: TGTGCCAGCAGAAAACAGGGGGCAGCCTACGAGCAGTACTTC. Protein sequence: CASRKQGAAYEQYF. Drawing the rest from reference TRBV13 and TRBJ2-7, the complete variable domain is AAGVIQSPRHLIKEKRETATLKCYPIPRHDTVYWYQQGPGQDPQFLISFYEKMQSDKGSIPDRFSAQQFSDYHSELNMSSLELGDSALYFCASRKQGAAYEQYFGPGTRLTVT.

The V gene is TRBV3-1 (or the pseudogene TRBV3-2), the J gene TRBJ1-1, with D uncertain. This CDR3 contains 14 residues. CDR1 is LGHDT and CDR2 is YNNKEL in the germline V gene (reference sequence). V was pared by 4 bases and J by 5 bases, with 14 bases between. As DNA, the CDR3 is TGTGCCAGCAGCCGTACCGAGCACGCGACTGAAGCTTTCTTT. Amino acids: CASSRTEHATEAFF.

V is TRBV2 and J is TRBJ1-1; possibly TRBD1 for D (5 bases). V dropped 6 bases and J dropped 0 bases, with 8 bases sitting between them. The CDR3 runs to 13 residues. The V gene's germline CDR1 is SNHLY and CDR2 FYNNEI. The CDR3 sequence is CASSDSMNTEAFF. CDR3 DNA: TGTGCCAGCAGCGACAGCATGAACACTGAAGCTTTCTTT.

The chain employs TRBV6-5 and TRBJ1-2, with unresolved D. From germline, CDR1 is MNHEY and CDR2 SVGAGI. This CDR3 is built from 13 residues. The V and J ends lost 8 bases and 2 bases respectively, with 12 bases between them. The CDR3 nucleotides read TGTGCCAGCTTCTCGGCCAGCAACTATGGCTACACCTTC. As protein: CASFSASNYGYTF.

The chain combines TRBV4-2 with TRBJ2-7, with 11 positions matching TRBD2. Per germline, CDR1 LGHNA and CDR2 YNFKEQ. The CDR3 totals 15 residues. V was clipped by 3 bases and J by 4 bases; unmatched bases: 5. For the CDR3, the DNA is TGTGCCAGCAGCCAGAGTAGCGGGGGGGCGTACGAGCAGTACTTC. This gives the protein CASSQSSGGAYEQYF.

This chain links TRBV19 with TRBJ2-3; the match to TRBD2 covers 14 bases. Per germline, CDR1 LNHDA and CDR2 SQIVND (reference sequence). The CDR3 is 16 residues long. Trimming removed 7 bases from V and 4 bases from J; junction bases left unmatched: 7. The CDR3 coding sequence is TGTGCCAGTACTAGGACTAGCGGGGGGACAGCAGATACGCAGTATTTT. This sequence encodes CASTRTSGGTADTQYF.

The CDR3 nucleotides are TGTGCCACCATGGGGGGCACGGCGACTGAAGCTTTCTTT. This sequence encodes CATMGGTATEAFF. The chain recombines TRBV24-1 with TRBJ1-1, with D perhaps matching TRBD1 (6 bases). Germline V gene lookup returns CDR1 KGHDR and CDR2 SFDVKD. The CDR3 runs to 13 residues. Trimming left V 8 bases short and J 5 bases short, with 14 bases between.

The V call is TRBV3-1 (or the pseudogene TRBV3-2), the J call TRBJ1-5; D remains ambiguous. From germline, CDR1 is LGHDT and CDR2 YNNKEL (reference sequence). Trimming left V 4 bases short and J 8 bases short, with 12 bases between. The CDR3 has 13 residues. Written as DNA, the CDR3 is TGTGCCAGCAGCCTCTTCATCGGTAAGCCCCAGCATTTT. This gives the protein CASSLFIGKPQHF.

The chain combines TRBV7-8 with TRBJ1-2; D possibly corresponds to TRBD1 (5 bases). The CDR3 spans 14 residues. The germline V gene has CDR1 SGHVS and CDR2 FQNEAQ. V lost 7 bases and J 4 bases, leaving 16 bases between the germline ends. This chain's CDR3 is CASTIERGVYGYTF. CDR3 nucleotide sequence: TGTGCCAGCACCATTGAGCGGGGGGTCTATGGCTACACCTTC.

This chain uses TRBV15 with TRBJ2-3; 8 bases align to TRBD1. Germline V lookup: CDR1 LNHNV, CDR2 YYDKDF (reference sequence). CDR3 length: 16 residues. V lost 4 bases to trimming and J lost 4 bases; unmatched junction nucleotides: 10. This CDR3 reads CATSTTMTGAADTQYF. In DNA form, the CDR3 reads TGTGCCACCAGCACTACCATGACAGGGGCAGCAGATACGCAGTATTTT. Looking up the rest from reference TRBV15 and TRBJ2-3 gives the full variable domain: DAMVIQNPRYQVTQFGKPVTLSCSQTLNHNVMYWYQQKSSQAPKLLFHYYDKDFNNEADTPDNFQSRRPNTSFCFLDIRSPGLGDTAMYLCATSTTMTGAADTQYFGPGTRLTVL.

This clone was seen just once. This chain uses TRBV2 with TRBJ1-5; a possible D gene is TRBD1 (5 bases). Germline V lookup: CDR1 SNHLY, CDR2 FYNNEI. CDR3 length: 14 amino acids. V was cut by 2 bases and J by 7 bases, with 12 bases left in between. CDR3 DNA: TGTGCCAGCAGTGAACAGGGAGGGTACCAGCCCCAGCATTTT. It specifies CASSEQGGYQPQHF.

This CDR3 is CASSEGDYGYTF. CDR3 DNA: TGTGCCAGCAGTGAAGGTGACTATGGCTACACCTTC. This chain uses TRBV2 with TRBJ1-2; D is unresolved. Germline loops: CDR1 SNHLY, CDR2 FYNNEI. The CDR3 loop spans 12 amino acids. The V end lost 1 base, the J end lost 3 bases, and 3 bases lay between the germline ends.

The CDR3 coding sequence is TGTGCCAGCAGCCCCGCGGTGGAAGGAAACACCATATATTTT. Translating it yields CASSPAVEGNTIYF. The chain carries TRBV7-9 and TRBJ1-3; D is unresolved. CDR1 and CDR2 from the germline V gene are SEHNR and FQNEAQ (reference sequence). The CDR3 spans 14 residues. Trimming pared 5 bases from V and 4 bases from J, leaving 12 bases between. The entire variable domain, with the rest obtained from reference TRBV7-9 and TRBJ1-3, is as follows: DTGVSQNPRHKITKRGQNVTFRCDPISEHNRLYWYRQTLGQGPEFLTYFQNEAQLEKSRLLSDRFSAERPKGSFSTLEIQRTEQGDSAMYLCASSPAVEGNTIYFGEGSWLTVV.

The genes are TRBV29-1 and TRBJ2-5; D gene ambiguous. The CDR3 runs 14 residues. CDR1 is SQVTM and CDR2 is ANQGSEA in the germline V gene. Deletions cut 5 bases from V and 3 bases from J, with 16 bases between. The CDR3 loop is CSVFGRRQEETQYF. The CDR3 DNA follows: TGCAGCGTTTTCGGTCGCCGCCAGGAAGAGACCCAGTACTTC.